The T cell receptor beta chain described here comes from a study of blood T cell repertoires in COVID-19. At the level of the study: Material from acute and convalescent COVID-19 was sourced from the United States, Italy and Spain. PBMCs, B-cell-depleted T cells, or T cells provided the cDNA or gDNA that made up the material.

How the authors handled the data: Reference gene primer amplification yielded estimated nucleated cell counts. Libraries were prepared by immunoSEQ multiplex PCR; TCRdb keeps only in-frame clonotypes and omits some of them. V, J and clone size are those of that table, while D and trimming were read from the DNA. This table has about 190,000 clones, more than 70% appearing once. V gave up 7 bases and J gave up 0 bases; unmatched junction bases: 5. Germline V gives CDR1 LNHDA, CDR2 SQIVND (reference sequence). The CDR3 runs to 16 residues. The sample comprised peripheral blood. This chain connects TRBV19 to TRBJ2-6; 8 bases are shared with TRBD1. The clonotype comes from a woman aged 40 to 50 who had recovered from COVID-19. The CDR3, as DNA: TGTGCCAGTATTCAGGGGGCTAACTCTGGGGCCAACGTCCTGACTTTC. It is translated as CASIQGANSGANVLTF. The variable domain in full, completed from reference TRBV19 and TRBJ2-6, reads DGGITQSPKYLFRKEGQNVTLSCEQNLNHDAMYWYRQDPGQGLRLIYYSQIVNDFQKGDIAEGYSVSREKKESFPLTVTSAQKNPTAFYLCASIQGANSGANVLTFGAGSRLTVL.